The present entry profiles one T cell receptor beta chain with its context. This specimen comes from a study of blood T cell repertoires in COVID-19. Sequencing used immunoSEQ multiplex PCR; TCRdb keeps in-frame clones, though not all of them. The profile shows about 200,000 clones, roughly 90% of them singletons. V lost 10 bases, J lost 5 bases, and 16 bases lay in between. Per the germline V gene, CDR1 is SGDLS and CDR2 is YYNGEE. This CDR3 has 13 amino acids. Sequencing was performed on PBMCs or T cells enriched from blood (not recorded which). This TCR was sampled from a woman between 18 and 29 years old who had recovered from COVID-19. The chain recombines TRBV9 with TRBJ1-5; the D is unclear. CDR3 in amino acids: CAGHSQTYQPQHF. The CDR3 nucleotides are TGTGCCGGTCACAGCCAAACGTATCAGCCCCAGCATTTT.